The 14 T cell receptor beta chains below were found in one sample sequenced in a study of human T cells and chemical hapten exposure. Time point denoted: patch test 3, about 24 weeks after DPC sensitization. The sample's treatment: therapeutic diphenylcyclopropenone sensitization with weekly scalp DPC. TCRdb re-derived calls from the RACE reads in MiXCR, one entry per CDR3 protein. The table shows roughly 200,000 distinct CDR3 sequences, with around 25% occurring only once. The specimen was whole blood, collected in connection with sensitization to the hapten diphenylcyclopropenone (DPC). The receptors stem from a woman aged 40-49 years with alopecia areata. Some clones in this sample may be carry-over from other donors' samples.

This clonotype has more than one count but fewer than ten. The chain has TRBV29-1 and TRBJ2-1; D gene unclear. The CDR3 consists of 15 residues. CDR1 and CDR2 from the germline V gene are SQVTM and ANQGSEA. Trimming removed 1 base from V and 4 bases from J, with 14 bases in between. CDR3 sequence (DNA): TGCAGCGTTGAAGGTCGGTCCGCGCGTTACAATGAGCAGTTCTTC. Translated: CSVEGRSARYNEQFF.

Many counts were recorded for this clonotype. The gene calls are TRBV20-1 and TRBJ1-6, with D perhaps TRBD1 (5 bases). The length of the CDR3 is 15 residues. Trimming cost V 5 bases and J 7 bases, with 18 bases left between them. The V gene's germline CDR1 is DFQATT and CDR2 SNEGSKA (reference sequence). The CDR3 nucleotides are TGCAGTGCTCCCCCTCCGGGGGTGGCGAATTCACCCCTCCACTTT. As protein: CSAPPPGVANSPLHF.

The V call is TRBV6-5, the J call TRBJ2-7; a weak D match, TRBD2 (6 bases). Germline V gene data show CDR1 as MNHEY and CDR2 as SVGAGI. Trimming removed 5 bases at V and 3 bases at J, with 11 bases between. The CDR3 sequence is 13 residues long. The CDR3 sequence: CASSVDGGYEQYF. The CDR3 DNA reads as TGTGCCAGCAGTGTCGACGGGGGCTACGAGCAGTACTTC.

The CDR3 reads CASSLALRPDTQYF. The CDR3 DNA reads as TGTGCCAGCAGCTTAGCGCTTCGTCCAGATACGCAGTATTTT. J is TRBJ2-3 and V is TRBV7-2, with D hard to call. In germline, CDR1 is SGHTA, CDR2 FQGNSA. The V gene lost 0 bases and the J gene lost 4 bases, with 8 bases spanning the gap. The CDR3 spans 14 residues.

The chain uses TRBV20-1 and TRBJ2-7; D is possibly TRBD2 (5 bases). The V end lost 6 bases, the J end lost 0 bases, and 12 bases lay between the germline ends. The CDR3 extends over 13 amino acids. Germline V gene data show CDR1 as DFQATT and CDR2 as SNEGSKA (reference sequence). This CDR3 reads CSAETDSSYEQYF. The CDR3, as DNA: TGCAGTGCCGAGACGGACTCCTCCTACGAGCAGTACTTC.

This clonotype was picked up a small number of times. DNA for the CDR3: TGTGCCAGCAGCACTATAGCGTTTAGCTCCTACGAGCAGTACTTC. The encoded protein is CASSTIAFSSYEQYF. The chain couples TRBV28 to TRBJ2-7, with TRBD2 as a possible D gene (5 bases). The CDR3 totals 15 residues. Germline CDR1 and CDR2: MDHEN and SYDVKM. V lost 6 bases and J 0 bases, leaving 15 bases between the germline ends.

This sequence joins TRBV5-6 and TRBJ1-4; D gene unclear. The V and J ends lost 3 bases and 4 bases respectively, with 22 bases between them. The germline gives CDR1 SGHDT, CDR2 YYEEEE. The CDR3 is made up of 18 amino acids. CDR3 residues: CASSSYSTPRRINEKLFF. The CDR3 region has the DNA TGTGCCAGCAGCTCTTATTCCACCCCCCGGCGAATTAATGAAAAACTGTTTTTT.

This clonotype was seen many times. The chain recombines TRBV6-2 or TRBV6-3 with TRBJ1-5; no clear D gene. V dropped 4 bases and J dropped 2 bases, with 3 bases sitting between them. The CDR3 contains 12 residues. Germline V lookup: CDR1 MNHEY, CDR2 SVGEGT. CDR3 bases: TGTGCCAGCAGTTGGGGCAATCAGCCCCAGCATTTT. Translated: CASSWGNQPQHF.

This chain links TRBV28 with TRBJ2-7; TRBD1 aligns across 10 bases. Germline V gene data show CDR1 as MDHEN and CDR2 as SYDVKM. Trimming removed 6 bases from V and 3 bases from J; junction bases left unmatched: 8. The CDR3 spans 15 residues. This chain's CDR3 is CASSPPGTGVYEQYF. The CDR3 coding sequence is TGTGCCAGCAGCCCGCCCGGGACAGGGGTCTACGAGCAGTACTTC.

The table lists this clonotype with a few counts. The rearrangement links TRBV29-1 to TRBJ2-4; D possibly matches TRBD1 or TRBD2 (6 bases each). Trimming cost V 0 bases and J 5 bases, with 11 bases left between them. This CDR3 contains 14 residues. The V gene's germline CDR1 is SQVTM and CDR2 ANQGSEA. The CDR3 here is CSVEDLRGENIQYF. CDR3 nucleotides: TGCAGCGTTGAAGATCTTAGGGGGGAAAACATTCAGTACTTC.

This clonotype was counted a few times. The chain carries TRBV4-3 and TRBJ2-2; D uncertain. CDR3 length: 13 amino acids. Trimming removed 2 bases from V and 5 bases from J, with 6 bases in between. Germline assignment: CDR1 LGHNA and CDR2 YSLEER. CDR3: CASSQWGTGELFF. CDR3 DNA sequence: TGCGCCAGCAGCCAATGGGGTACCGGGGAGCTGTTTTTT.

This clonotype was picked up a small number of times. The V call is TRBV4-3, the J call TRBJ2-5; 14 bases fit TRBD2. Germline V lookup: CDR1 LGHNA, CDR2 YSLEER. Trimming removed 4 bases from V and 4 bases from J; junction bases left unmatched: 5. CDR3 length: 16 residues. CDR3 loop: CASSRLAGGPGETQYF. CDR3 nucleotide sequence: TGCGCCAGCAGCCGACTAGCGGGAGGGCCGGGAGAGACCCAGTACTTC.

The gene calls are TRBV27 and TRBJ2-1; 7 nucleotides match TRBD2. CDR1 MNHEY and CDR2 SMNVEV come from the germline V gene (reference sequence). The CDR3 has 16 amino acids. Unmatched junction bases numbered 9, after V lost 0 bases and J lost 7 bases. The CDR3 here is CASSLSAGEVWNEQFF. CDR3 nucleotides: TGTGCCAGCAGTTTATCCGCGGGAGAGGTCTGGAATGAGCAGTTCTTC.

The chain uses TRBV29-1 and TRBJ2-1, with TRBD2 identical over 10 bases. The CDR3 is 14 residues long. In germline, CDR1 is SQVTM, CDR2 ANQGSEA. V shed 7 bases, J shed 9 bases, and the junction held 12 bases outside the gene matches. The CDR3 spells CSATQAGGSGEQFF. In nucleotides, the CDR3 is TGCAGCGCTACTCAAGCGGGAGGGTCGGGTGAGCAGTTCTTC.